This T cell receptor beta chain was sequenced in a study of blood T cell repertoires in COVID-19. Study overall: T cells, B-cell-depleted T cells, or PBMCs supplied cDNA or gDNA.

Those enrolled in Seattle joined during active infection and were followed longitudinally afterward. Assay used: immunoSEQ multiplex PCR; TCRdb lists only in-frame clones, some missing. The sample contains about 420,000 clones, 70% to 90% of which appear only once. The CDR3 is made up of 14 amino acids. Trimming stripped 4 bases from V and 2 bases from J, with 11 bases between. The V gene's germline CDR1 is SGHDT and CDR2 YYEEEE. This clonotype was sampled from a man between 18 and 35 years old with COVID-19, enrolled during active disease. Sequencing was done on a sample of peripheral blood. This chain links TRBV5-6 with TRBJ2-3, with D uncertain. The CDR3 nucleotides read TGTGCCAGCAGCCCGGCGGCAGTCACAGATACGCAGTATTTT. As protein: CASSPAAVTDTQYF.